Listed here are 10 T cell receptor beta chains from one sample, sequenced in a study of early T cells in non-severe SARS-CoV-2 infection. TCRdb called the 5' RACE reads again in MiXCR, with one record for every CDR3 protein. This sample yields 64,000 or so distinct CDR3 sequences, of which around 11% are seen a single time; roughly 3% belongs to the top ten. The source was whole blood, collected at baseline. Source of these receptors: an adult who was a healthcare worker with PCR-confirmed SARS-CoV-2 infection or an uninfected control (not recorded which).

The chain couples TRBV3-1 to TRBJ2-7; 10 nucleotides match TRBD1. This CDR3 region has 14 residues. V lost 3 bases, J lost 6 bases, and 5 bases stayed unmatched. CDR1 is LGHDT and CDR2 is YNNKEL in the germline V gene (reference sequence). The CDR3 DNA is TGTGCCAGCAGCCAGACAAGACAGGGGGCCGAGCAGTACTTC. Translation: CASSQTRQGAEQYF.

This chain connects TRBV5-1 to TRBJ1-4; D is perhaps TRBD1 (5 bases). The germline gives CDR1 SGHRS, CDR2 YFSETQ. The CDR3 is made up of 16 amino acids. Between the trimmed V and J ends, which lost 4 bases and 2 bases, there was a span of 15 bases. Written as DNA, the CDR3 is TGCGCCAGCAGCCCCGACGCCAGGGCGACTAATGAAAAACTGTTTTTT. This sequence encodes CASSPDARATNEKLFF. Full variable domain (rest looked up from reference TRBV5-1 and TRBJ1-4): KAGVTQTPRYLIKTRGQQVTLSCSPISGHRSVSWYQQTPGQGLQFLFEYFSETQRNKGNFPGRFSGRQFSNSRSEMNVSTLELGDSALYLCASSPDARATNEKLFFGSGTQLSVL.

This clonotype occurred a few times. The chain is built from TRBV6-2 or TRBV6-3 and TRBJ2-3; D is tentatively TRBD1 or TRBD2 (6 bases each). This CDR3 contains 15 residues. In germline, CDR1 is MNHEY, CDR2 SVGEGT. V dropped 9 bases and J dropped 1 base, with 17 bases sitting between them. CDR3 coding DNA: TGTGCCAGTTCCTTCGGGGGCGTCGGCACAGATACGCAGTATTTT. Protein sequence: CASSFGGVGTDTQYF.

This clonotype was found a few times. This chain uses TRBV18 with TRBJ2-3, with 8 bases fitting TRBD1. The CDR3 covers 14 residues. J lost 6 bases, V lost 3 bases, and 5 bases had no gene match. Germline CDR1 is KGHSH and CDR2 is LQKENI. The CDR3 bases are TGTGCCAGCTCACCGACAGGGGTAGGGGATACGCAGTATTTT. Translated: CASSPTGVGDTQYF.

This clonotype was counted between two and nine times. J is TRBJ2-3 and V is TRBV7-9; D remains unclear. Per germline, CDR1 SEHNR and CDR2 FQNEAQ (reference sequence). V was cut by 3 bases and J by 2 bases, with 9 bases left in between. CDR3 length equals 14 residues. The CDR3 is CASSFQEITDTQYF. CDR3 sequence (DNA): TGTGCCAGCAGCTTCCAGGAGATCACAGATACGCAGTATTTT.

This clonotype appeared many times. This chain's CDR3 is CSASFSSGGITGELFF. Here the CDR3 DNA reads TGCAGTGCTAGCTTTTCTAGCGGGGGGATCACCGGGGAGCTGTTTTTT. This chain links TRBV20-1 with TRBJ2-2, with 11 bases fitting TRBD2. The germline V gene encodes CDR1 DFQATT and CDR2 SNEGSKA (reference sequence). V trimming: 3 bases; J trimming: 4 bases; junction bases outside the gene matches: 7. The CDR3 is 16 amino acids.

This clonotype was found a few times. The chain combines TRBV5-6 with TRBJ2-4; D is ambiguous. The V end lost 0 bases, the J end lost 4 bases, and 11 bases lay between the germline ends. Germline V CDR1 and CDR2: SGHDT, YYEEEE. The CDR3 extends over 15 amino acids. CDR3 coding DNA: TGTGCCAGCAGCTTGGCCTCATGGCAGAAAAACATTCAGTACTTC. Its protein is CASSLASWQKNIQYF.

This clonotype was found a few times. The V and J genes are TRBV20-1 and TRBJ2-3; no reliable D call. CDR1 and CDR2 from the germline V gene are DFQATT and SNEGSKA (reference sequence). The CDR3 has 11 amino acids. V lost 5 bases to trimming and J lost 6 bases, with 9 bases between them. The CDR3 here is CSAWVGDTQYF. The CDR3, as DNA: TGCAGTGCTTGGGTGGGGGATACGCAGTATTTT.

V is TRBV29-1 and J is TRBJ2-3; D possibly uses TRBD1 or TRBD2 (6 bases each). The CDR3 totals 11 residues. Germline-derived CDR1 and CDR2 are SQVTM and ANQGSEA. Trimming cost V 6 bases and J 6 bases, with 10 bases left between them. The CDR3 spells CSVPGADTQYF. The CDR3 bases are TGCAGCGTGCCGGGGGCGGATACGCAGTATTTT.

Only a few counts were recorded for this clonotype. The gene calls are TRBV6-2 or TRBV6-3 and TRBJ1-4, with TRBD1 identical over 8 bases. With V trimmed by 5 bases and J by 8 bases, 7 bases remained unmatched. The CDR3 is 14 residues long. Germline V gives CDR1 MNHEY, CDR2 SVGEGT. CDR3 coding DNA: TGTGCCAGCAGTCCTCAGGGGGCACCCGAAAAACTGTTTTTT. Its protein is CASSPQGAPEKLFF.